The text below deals with one T cell receptor beta chain. The data belong to a study of cytomegalovirus exposure and HLA in healthy donors. This CDR3 spans 15 amino acids. V lost 5 bases to trimming and J lost 7 bases; unmatched junction nucleotides: 11. Germline V lookup: CDR1 MGHRA, CDR2 YSYEKL. In the PCR, 60 Vbeta and 13 Jbeta primers were used. The repertoire was sequenced with immunoSEQ multiplex PCR; TCRdb's copy has only in-frame clones and lacks some. The sample lists almost 200,000 clones, around three quarters occurring once. The TCR sequence derives from a man between 25 and 39 years old in good health and CMV-seronegative. The V call is TRBV4-1, the J call TRBJ2-1, with 7 bases aligning to TRBD1. The source material was PBMCs. The CDR3 coding sequence is TGCGCCAGCAGCGACGAACCGACAGGGCCGAATGAGCAGTTCTTC. Protein product: CASSDEPTGPNEQFF.